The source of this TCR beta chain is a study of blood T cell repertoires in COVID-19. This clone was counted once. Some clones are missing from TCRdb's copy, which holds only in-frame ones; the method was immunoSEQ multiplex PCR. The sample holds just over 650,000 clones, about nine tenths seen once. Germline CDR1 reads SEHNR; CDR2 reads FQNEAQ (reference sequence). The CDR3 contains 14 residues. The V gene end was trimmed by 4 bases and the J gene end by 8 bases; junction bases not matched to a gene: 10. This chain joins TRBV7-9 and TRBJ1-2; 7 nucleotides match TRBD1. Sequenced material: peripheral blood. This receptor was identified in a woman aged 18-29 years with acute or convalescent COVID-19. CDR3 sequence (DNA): TGTGCCAGCAGCTCCCAACAGGGGCTTGGCGGCTACACCTTC. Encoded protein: CASSSQQGLGGYTF.